Listed below are T cell receptor beta chains from one sample, sequenced in a study of blood T cell repertoires in COVID-19. Here immunoSEQ multiplex PCR was the method, and the copy in TCRdb shows in-frame clones only, minus some. The table records roughly 140,000 clones, about 76% of them present only once. The sequenced sample was peripheral blood. The receptors here all came from a human donor in a cohort sampled during active COVID-19. CDR3s include the opening cysteine and the closing phenylalanine or tryptophan. Each record gives: J gene, D gene, V gene, clone size, CDR3 protein, CDR3 DNA. D genes are given only for firm matches. Only some rows state a clone size, as once, few, many or a class for expanded clones.

j_call: TRBJ1-2
d_call: TRBD1
v_call: TRBV15
clone_size: -
cdr3_aa: CATSRDTPGTDLPANYGYTF
cdr3_nt: TGTGCCACCAGCAGAGATACTCCCGGGACAGACCTTCCCGCTAACTATGGCTACACCTTC

j_call: TRBJ1-6
d_call: -
v_call: TRBV6-6
clone_size: -
cdr3_aa: CASSRTAPRDSPLHF
cdr3_nt: TGTGCCAGCAGTCGGACAGCCCCTAGGGATTCACCCCTCCACTTT

j_call: TRBJ2-3
d_call: -
v_call: TRBV5-1
clone_size: -
cdr3_aa: CASSLSGSATDTQYF
cdr3_nt: TGCGCCAGCAGCCTTAGCGGAAGCGCCACAGATACGCAGTATTTT

j_call: TRBJ2-5
d_call: -
v_call: TRBV7-6
clone_size: -
cdr3_aa: CASSLGQGTQETQYF
cdr3_nt: TGTGCCAGCAGCTTAGGGCAGGGAACCCAAGAGACCCAGTACTTC

j_call: TRBJ2-7
d_call: TRBD2
v_call: TRBV28
clone_size: once
cdr3_aa: CASSLWKGGRREQYF
cdr3_nt: TGTGCCAGCAGTTTATGGAAGGGAGGGAGGCGCGAGCAGTACTTC

j_call: TRBJ1-5
d_call: -
v_call: TRBV29-1
clone_size: -
cdr3_aa: CSVEDGGNSNQPQHF
cdr3_nt: TGCAGCGTTGAAGACGGAGGGAATAGCAATCAGCCCCAGCATTTT

j_call: TRBJ1-5
d_call: -
v_call: TRBV7-9
clone_size: -
cdr3_aa: CASSLTGGAQPQHF
cdr3_nt: TGTGCCAGCAGCTTAACCGGGGGTGCTCAGCCCCAGCATTTT

j_call: TRBJ1-2
d_call: TRBD1
v_call: TRBV7-3
clone_size: -
cdr3_aa: CASSLTGDAYGYTF
cdr3_nt: TGTGCCAGCAGCTTGACAGGGGATGCCTATGGCTACACCTTC

j_call: TRBJ2-7
d_call: TRBD1
v_call: TRBV7-9
clone_size: -
cdr3_aa: CASSLGLGQGTNEQYF
cdr3_nt: TGTGCCAGCAGCTTGGGTTTGGGACAGGGGACTAACGAGCAGTACTTC

j_call: TRBJ2-3
d_call: -
v_call: TRBV5-1
clone_size: -
cdr3_aa: CASSLAAGAYVSGTQYF
cdr3_nt: TGCGCCAGCAGCTTGGCCGCAGGGGCATACGTTTCAGGTACGCAGTATTTT

j_call: TRBJ2-7
d_call: TRBD1
v_call: TRBV6-5
clone_size: -
cdr3_aa: CASSFGQGFTYEQYF
cdr3_nt: TGTGCCAGCAGTTTCGGACAGGGATTTACCTACGAGCAGTACTTC

j_call: TRBJ1-3
d_call: TRBD1
v_call: TRBV5-1
clone_size: -
cdr3_aa: CASSPKTGTGTGNTIYF
cdr3_nt: TGCGCCAGCAGCCCGAAAACCGGGACAGGAACTGGAAACACCATATATTTT

j_call: TRBJ2-1
d_call: TRBD2
v_call: TRBV6-2/TRBV6-3
clone_size: -
cdr3_aa: CASSYPSSGRSYEQFF
cdr3_nt: TGTGCCAGCAGTTACCCTAGTAGCGGGAGAAGTTATGAGCAGTTCTTC

j_call: TRBJ2-7
d_call: -
v_call: TRBV6-5
clone_size: once
cdr3_aa: CASSNRVEQYF
cdr3_nt: TGTGCCAGCAGTAACAGGGTTGAGCAGTACTTC

j_call: TRBJ2-7
d_call: TRBD2
v_call: TRBV28
clone_size: -
cdr3_aa: CASSIPPGLAGANPSYEQYF
cdr3_nt: TGTGCCAGCAGTATTCCTCCGGGACTAGCGGGAGCAAATCCCTCCTACGAGCAGTACTTC

j_call: TRBJ1-5
d_call: TRBD1
v_call: TRBV19
clone_size: -
cdr3_aa: CASSPGQGRNQPQHF
cdr3_nt: TGTGCCAGTAGTCCCGGACAGGGGCGCAATCAGCCCCAGCATTTT

j_call: TRBJ2-7
d_call: -
v_call: TRBV5-1
clone_size: -
cdr3_aa: CASSLGDSSSEQYF
cdr3_nt: TGCGCCAGCAGCTTGGGAGACAGCTCCTCCGAGCAGTACTTC

j_call: TRBJ2-5
d_call: -
v_call: TRBV24-1
clone_size: -
cdr3_aa: CATSDPSRKETQYF
cdr3_nt: TGTGCCACCAGTGATCCTAGCAGGAAAGAGACCCAGTACTTC

j_call: TRBJ1-5
d_call: -
v_call: TRBV19
clone_size: -
cdr3_aa: CASTSQRAGLRNQPQHF
cdr3_nt: TGTGCCAGTACCTCTCAGAGGGCAGGACTGAGAAATCAGCCCCAGCATTTT